Presented here are 27 T cell receptor beta chains from one specimen sequenced in a study of technical replicates of blood from several donors. Here immunoSEQ multiplex PCR was the method, and the copy in TCRdb shows in-frame clones only, minus some. Among about 89,000 clones listed, 94% were seen once. Sequenced sample: T cells isolated from PBMCs. These receptors all come from a human donor in good health.

The CDR3 coding sequence is TGTGCCAGCAGTTACAGGGCTAGCGGGCCCTACGAGCAGTACTTC. Its protein product is CASSYRASGPYEQYF. The V and J genes are TRBV6-5 and TRBJ2-7; 8 bases line up with TRBD2. Trimming at V came to 2 bases and at J to 2 bases, leaving 5 bases not matched to a gene. Germline V lookup: CDR1 MNHEY, CDR2 SVGAGI. The length of the CDR3 is 15 residues.

The chain employs TRBV5-6 and TRBJ2-5; D gene uncertain. The V end lost 2 bases, the J end lost 5 bases, and 13 bases lay between the germline ends. The germline CDR1 and CDR2 sequences are SGHDT and YYEEEE. This CDR3 has 14 residues. This CDR3 reads CASSLRPLEETQYF. For the CDR3, the DNA is TGTGCCAGCAGCTTACGACCCCTAGAGGAGACCCAGTACTTC.

The chain joins TRBV11-3 to TRBJ1-2; 7 bases are a match to TRBD1. Looked up from germline, CDR1 is SGHNT and CDR2 is YENEEA. V dropped 5 bases and J dropped 4; count of bases not matched to a gene: 7. This CDR3 is 14 amino acids long. The CDR3, as DNA: TGTGCCAGCAGCCCCCCGGGACAGCCCTATGGCTACACCTTC. Its translation: CASSPPGQPYGYTF.

The chain has TRBV7-9 and TRBJ2-2, with TRBD1 matching over 8 bases. Trimming cost V 2 bases and J 6 bases; bases outside gene matches: 11. The length of the CDR3 is 17 residues. Germline V lookup: CDR1 SEHNR, CDR2 FQNEAQ (reference sequence). CDR3 DNA sequence: TGTGCCAGCAGCTTACCCGGACAGGGAAGATACTCCGGGGAGCTGTTTTTT. Its translation is CASSLPGQGRYSGELFF.

The CDR3 DNA reads TGTGCCTGGAGCTTCGGGAACACTGAAGCTTTCTTT. It specifies CAWSFGNTEAFF. The V gene is TRBV30, the J gene TRBJ1-1; no clear D. V lost 3 bases and J lost 1, with 6 bases in between. Germline V gene sequence: CDR1 GTSNPN, CDR2 SVGIG (reference sequence). This CDR3 has 12 amino acids.

J is TRBJ2-7 and V is TRBV6-1; D is perhaps TRBD2 (6 bases). Trimming stripped 6 bases from V and 0 bases from J, with 9 bases between. From germline, CDR1 is MNHNS and CDR2 SASEGT. CDR3 length equals 13 residues. CDR3 residues: CASSRTISYEQYF. The CDR3, as DNA: TGTGCCAGCAGCCGGACTATCTCCTACGAGCAGTACTTC.

CDR3 residues: CASRSGGSGNQPQHF. CDR3 in DNA: TGTGCCAGTAGATCAGGGGGCTCGGGCAATCAGCCCCAGCATTTT. The chain is built from TRBV19 and TRBJ1-5; 8 nucleotides line up with TRBD1. Germline V gene lookup returns CDR1 LNHDA and CDR2 SQIVND (reference sequence). The CDR3 length is 15 residues. Unmatched junction bases numbered 6, after V lost 6 bases and J lost 2 bases.

This chain connects TRBV7-2 to TRBJ1-5; 10 bases align to TRBD1. CDR1 and CDR2 from the germline V gene are SGHTA and FQGNSA. V shed 5 bases and J 4 bases; nucleotides not matched to a gene: 5. This CDR3 spans 15 amino acids. CDR3 in DNA: TGTGCCAGCAGCCAGGGGACAGGGGTAAATCAGCCCCAGCATTTT. It is translated as CASSQGTGVNQPQHF. The full variable domain, in which reference TRBV7-2 and TRBJ1-5 provide the parts outside the CDR3, is GAGVSQSPSNKVTEKGKDVELRCDPISGHTALYWYRQSLGQGLEFLIYFQGNSAPDKSGLPSDRFSAERTGGSVSTLTIQRTQQEDSAVYLCASSQGTGVNQPQHFGDGTRLSIL.

The rearrangement uses TRBV18 and TRBJ1-5; a possible D gene is TRBD1 (5 bases). CDR1 KGHSH and CDR2 LQKENI come from the germline V gene. Trimming removed 3 bases at V and 0 bases at J, with 15 bases between. CDR3 length: 17 residues. CDR3 loop: CASSPRGRVDSNQPQHF. The CDR3 nucleotides are TGTGCCAGCTCACCTAGGGGCAGGGTCGATAGCAATCAGCCCCAGCATTTT. Full variable domain (remainder filled in from reference TRBV18 and TRBJ1-5): NAGVMQNPRHLVRRRGQEARLRCSPMKGHSHVYWYRQLPEEGLKFMVYLQKENIIDESGMPKERFSAEFPKEGPSILRIQQVVRGDSAAYFCASSPRGRVDSNQPQHFGDGTRLSIL.

The V and J genes are TRBV2 and TRBJ1-2, with D possibly matching TRBD1 (6 bases). Germline CDR1 reads SNHLY; CDR2 reads FYNNEI. CDR3 length equals 13 residues. With 5 bases removed from V and 4 bases from J, the gap between germline ends came to 11 bases. This CDR3 is CASSYRAAYGYTF. CDR3 DNA sequence: TGTGCCAGCAGTTACAGGGCCGCCTATGGCTACACCTTC. Filled out from reference TRBV2 and TRBJ1-2, the complete variable domain reads EPEVTQTPSHQVTQMGQEVILRCVPISNHLYFYWYRQILGQKVEFLVSFYNNEISEKSEIFDDQFSVERPDGSNFTLKIRSTKLEDSAMYFCASSYRAAYGYTFGSGTRLTVV.

This sequence joins TRBV18 and TRBJ2-4; D may be TRBD2 (6 bases). V lost 3 bases, J lost 0 bases, and 12 bases lay in between. CDR3 length equals 16 residues. Germline V gives CDR1 KGHSH, CDR2 LQKENI. The CDR3 here is CASSPLRAGAKNIQYF. The DNA for the CDR3 is TGTGCCAGCTCACCCCTCCGAGCGGGAGCCAAAAACATTCAGTACTTC.

This sequence joins TRBV27 and TRBJ1-2, with a possible D match to TRBD1 (5 bases). Between the trimmed V and J ends, which lost 5 bases and 7 bases, there was a span of 17 bases. The germline CDR1 and CDR2 sequences are MNHEY and SMNVEV (reference sequence). This CDR3 contains 14 residues. The CDR3 loop is CASSRDGHLAGYTF. The DNA for the CDR3 is TGTGCCAGCAGTCGCGACGGACACCTCGCTGGCTACACCTTC.

V is TRBV25-1 and J is TRBJ2-4; D is possibly TRBD2 (5 bases). Germline CDR1 and CDR2: MGHDK and SYGVNS. The CDR3 sequence is 16 residues long. Between the trimmed V and J ends, which lost 3 bases and 0 bases, there was a span of 12 bases. CDR3 residues: CASSDPGNVAKNIQYF. Written as DNA, the CDR3 is TGTGCCAGCAGTGATCCCGGGAACGTAGCCAAAAACATTCAGTACTTC.

This rearrangement joins TRBV7-8 to TRBJ2-7; maybe TRBD1 (6 bases). Germline CDR1 reads SGHVS; CDR2 reads FQNEAQ. The CDR3 contains 15 residues. The germline V and J ends were trimmed by 3 bases and 2 bases, with 14 bases remaining between them. CDR3 residues: CASSFSGTLTYEQYF. The CDR3, as DNA: TGTGCCAGCAGCTTCTCCGGGACACTCACCTACGAGCAGTACTTC. Based on the CDR3 plus reference TRBV7-8 and TRBJ2-7, the full variable domain is GAGVSQSPRYKVAKRGQDVALRCDPISGHVSLFWYQQALGQGPEFLTYFQNEAQLDKSGLPSDRFFAERPEGSVSTLKIQRTQQEDSAVYLCASSFSGTLTYEQYFGPGTRLTVT.

The rearrangement joins TRBV5-4 to TRBJ2-7; 7 nucleotides match TRBD1. J lost 1 base, V lost 4 bases, and 2 bases had no gene match. The CDR3 has 13 residues. Germline V CDR1 and CDR2: SGHNT, YYREEE (reference sequence). The CDR3 here is CASSPRGSYEQYF. In nucleotides, the CDR3 is TGTGCCAGCAGCCCCAGGGGGTCCTACGAGCAGTACTTC.

The chain couples TRBV10-2 to TRBJ1-4; tentatively, D is TRBD1 (5 bases). Trimming shortened V by 7 bases and J by 5 bases, and 17 bases separated the two germline ends. Germline CDR1 reads WSHSY; CDR2 reads SAAADI. The CDR3 contains 15 residues. The DNA of the CDR3 is TGCGCCAGCACCGGAGGGGAGGGGATCAATGAAAAACTGTTTTTT. This gives the protein CASTGGEGINEKLFF.

The chain employs TRBV7-9 and TRBJ2-1; the D gene is possibly TRBD2 (6 bases). Deletions cut 4 bases from V and 6 bases from J, with 10 bases between. Germline CDR1 is SEHNR and CDR2 is FQNEAQ (reference sequence). The CDR3 has 13 amino acids. This CDR3 reads CASSSGGLNEQFF. For the CDR3, the DNA is TGTGCCAGCAGCTCAGGAGGGCTCAATGAGCAGTTCTTC.

The chain recombines TRBV11-3 with TRBJ1-1; no firm D call. The CDR3 runs to 14 residues. Germline V gene sequence: CDR1 SGHNT, CDR2 YENEEA. The ends were cut back, 0 bases at V and 0 bases at J, with 5 bases in the middle. CDR3 region: CASSLDLMNTEAFF. In DNA, the CDR3 is TGTGCCAGCAGCTTAGACCTAATGAACACTGAAGCTTTCTTT.

This clone was counted once. The V and J genes are TRBV7-3 and TRBJ2-1; TRBD2 matches at 8 bases. V lost 6 bases, J lost 8 bases, and 9 bases stayed unmatched. Germline V gives CDR1 SGHTA, CDR2 FQGTGA. The CDR3 covers 14 residues. CDR3 sequence (DNA): TGTGCCAGCAGTGTTGCGGGGGGCGGAGATGAGCAGTTCTTC. This encodes CASSVAGGGDEQFF.

This clone was seen just once. The CDR3, as DNA: TGTGCCAGCAGTGAACGCAATCAGGGGGCGAGGGACATTCAGTACTTC. It specifies CASSERNQGARDIQYF. This sequence joins TRBV2 and TRBJ2-4, with 8 nucleotides matching TRBD1. The length of the CDR3 is 16 residues. Germline V gene sequence: CDR1 SNHLY, CDR2 FYNNEI. V shed 2 bases, J shed 8 bases, and the junction held 11 bases outside the gene matches.

The chain carries TRBV5-1 and TRBJ1-1; TRBD1 is a possible D gene (6 bases). Trimming removed 1 base from V and 7 bases from J, with 8 bases in between. The CDR3 totals 12 residues. Germline V gene lookup returns CDR1 SGHRS and CDR2 YFSETQ. This CDR3 reads CASSLRQDEAFF. Here the CDR3 DNA reads TGCGCCAGCAGCTTGAGACAGGATGAAGCTTTCTTT.

The V call is TRBV5-1, the J call TRBJ1-4; perhaps TRBD1 as D (6 bases). CDR1 is SGHRS, CDR2 YFSETQ, per germline. The CDR3 totals 16 residues. Deletions cut 2 bases from V and 4 bases from J, with 15 bases between. The CDR3: CASSLVAGAYNEKLFF. The CDR3 DNA sequence: TGCGCCAGCAGCTTAGTCGCAGGGGCCTATAATGAAAAACTGTTTTTT.

The rearrangement joins TRBV28 to TRBJ2-3; no clear D gene. From germline, CDR1 is MDHEN and CDR2 SYDVKM. The CDR3 has 13 amino acids. V was pared by 4 bases and J by 6 bases, with 11 bases between. The CDR3 spells CASSSGTVDTQYF. The CDR3 DNA sequence: TGTGCCAGCAGTTCAGGCACGGTGGATACGCAGTATTTT.

The chain recombines TRBV15 with TRBJ1-2; possible D gene TRBD1, 5 bases. Deletions cut 0 bases from V and 4 bases from J, with 15 bases between. This CDR3 has 16 amino acids. Germline-derived CDR1 and CDR2 are LNHNV and YYDKDF (reference sequence). This chain's CDR3 is CATSRDRGYSSYGYTF. In DNA form, the CDR3 reads TGTGCCACCAGCAGAGATCGGGGGTACTCATCCTATGGCTACACCTTC.

The V and J genes are TRBV7-2 and TRBJ2-5; a possible D gene is TRBD1 (5 bases). This CDR3 has 13 residues. V was cut by 4 bases and J by 4 bases, with 10 bases left in between. CDR1 and CDR2 (germline): SGHTA, FQGNSA. The DNA for the CDR3 is TGTGCCAGCAGCTACACAGGCCTAGAGACCCAGTACTTC. Its protein product is CASSYTGLETQYF.

The rearrangement uses TRBV5-8 and TRBJ2-1, with TRBD2 matching 8 bases. The CDR3 covers 19 residues. V lost 1 base, J lost 7 bases, and 19 bases stayed unmatched. Germline CDR1 is SGHTS and CDR2 is YDEGEE. The CDR3 coding sequence is TGTGCCAGCAGCTTGATTAGTCGAATTTCGGGGGGGGCTGGAAATGAGCAGTTCTTC. It yields the protein CASSLISRISGGAGNEQFF.

The genes are TRBV11-2 and TRBJ2-1; 8 positions match TRBD2. Germline V gene lookup returns CDR1 SGHAT and CDR2 FQNNGV. The CDR3 loop spans 18 amino acids. Trimming cost V 0 bases and J 4 bases; bases outside gene matches: 11. As DNA, the CDR3 is TGTGCCAGCAGCTTAGATCGGGTAGCGGGACTATTTTACAATGAGCAGTTCTTC. Its protein is CASSLDRVAGLFYNEQFF. The full variable domain, rest sourced from reference TRBV11-2 and TRBJ2-1, is EAGVAQSPRYKIIEKRQSVAFWCNPISGHATLYWYQQILGQGPKLLIQFQNNGVVDDSQLPKDRFSAERLKGVDSTLKIQPAKLEDSAVYLCASSLDRVAGLFYNEQFFGPGTRLTVL.